Listed here is a single TCR beta chain. Its antigen specificity is not known. Nothing much larger sits one base from this clone, and base qualities are not available. TCRbeta CDR3 regions were amplified from genomic DNA by means of the immunoSEQ Assay, a bias-controlled multiplex PCR. As for how the authors treated the data: The number of nucleated cells in each sample was estimated by amplification of reference gene primers within the assay. To quantify the absolute abundance of each unique TCRbeta CDR3 rearrangement, sequence reads were collapsed and filtered. For each sample, productive Simpson clonality was calculated as the square root of Simpson's diversity index across productive rearrangements. TCRdb retrieved this table from immuneACCESS and kept in-frame rearrangements only. Not all clones are present; in checked studies, unresolved V genes account for under half, and no reason is known for the remainder. Clonal size and the V and J genes are those of that table, whereas D and trimming came from the DNA. This sample holds 30,000 to 40,000 clones; 90% were observed only once. The top ten hold about 21% of the sample.

This specimen comes from a study of blood T cell repertoires in COVID-19 (dated by TCRdb to 2019 to 2021). Concerning the study at large: The collaborator samples originated in the United States, Italy and Spain and spanned the acute and convalescent phases of COVID-19. Samples were obtained from the ongoing ImmuneRACE study (first 160 participants) and from 1,000 to 1,500 subjects provided by 6 global collaborators. Nearly every sample came with metadata listing a de-identified subject ID, COVID-19 status, age in years and sex. The dataset comprised deeply sampled blood TCRbeta repertoires from subjects exposed to, actively infected with, or recovered from COVID-19. Where HLA class I and class II types were available, the types were taken from metadata supplied by the sample provider, not from assay-based typing. The prospective study material was composed of cDNA or gDNA derived from T cells, B-cell-depleted T cells, or PBMCs. A freely available public database, intended as a resource for researchers studying the immune response to SARS-CoV-2, is where the repertoires were released. The study at large found these results: How much clinical and demographic metadata was included differed by source and by participant, and the metadata was provided uncurated.

Whole blood was collected in K2EDTA tubes by collaborating institutions according to the institutions' own protocols. For TCRbeta analysis, collaborators shipped samples in one of three forms: frozen whole blood, isolated PBMCs, or DNA extracted from either of those sample types. The CDR3 covers 13 residues, taking in both the cysteine and the phenylalanine. Only CDR3 DNA remains: 39 bases, in frame from the first base. The germline V gene (reference sequence) sets CDR1 to LGHDT and CDR2 to YNNKEL. V ends up 4 bases short and J 5 bases short, with an unmatched junction base count of 2. The chain joins TRBV3-1 (or the pseudogene TRBV3-2) to TRBJ2-5; 9 bases in the junction line up with TRBD1. The source is a man older than 75 with acute or convalescent COVID-19. The sequencing sample was made of peripheral blood. The bases are TGTGCCAGCAGCCCCGGACAGGGGGAGACCCAGTACTTC. The resulting protein is CASSPGQGETQYF.